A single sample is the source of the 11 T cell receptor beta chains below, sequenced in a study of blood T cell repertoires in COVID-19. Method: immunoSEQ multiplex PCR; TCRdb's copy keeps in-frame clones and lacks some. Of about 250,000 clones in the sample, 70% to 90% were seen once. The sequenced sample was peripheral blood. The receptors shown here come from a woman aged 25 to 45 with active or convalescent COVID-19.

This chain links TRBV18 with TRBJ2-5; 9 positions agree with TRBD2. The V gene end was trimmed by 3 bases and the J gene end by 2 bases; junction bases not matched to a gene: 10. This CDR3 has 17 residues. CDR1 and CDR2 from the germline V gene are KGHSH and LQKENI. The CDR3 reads CASSPKRVAGAQETQYF. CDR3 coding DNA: TGTGCCAGCTCACCTAAAAGAGTAGCGGGAGCACAAGAGACCCAGTACTTC.

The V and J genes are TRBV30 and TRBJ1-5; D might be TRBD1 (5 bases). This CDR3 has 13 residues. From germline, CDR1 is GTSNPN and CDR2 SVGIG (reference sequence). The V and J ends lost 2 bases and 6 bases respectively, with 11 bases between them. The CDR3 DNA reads TGTGCCTGGAGTCCAGGGATCGGTCAGCCCCAGCATTTT. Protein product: CAWSPGIGQPQHF.

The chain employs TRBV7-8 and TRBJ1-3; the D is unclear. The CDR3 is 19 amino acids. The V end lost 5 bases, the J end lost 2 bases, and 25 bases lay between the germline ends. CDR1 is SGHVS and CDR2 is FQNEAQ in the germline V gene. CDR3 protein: CASSRYGDRAAYTGNTIYF. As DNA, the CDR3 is TGTGCCAGCAGCCGTTACGGGGATAGGGCCGCGTATACTGGAAACACCATATATTTT.

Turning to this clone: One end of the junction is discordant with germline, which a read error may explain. DNA for the CDR3: TGTGCCAGCAGTTACGGGCGGGGGGGCTCCGACGAGCAGTACTTC. Amino acid sequence: CASSYGRGGSDEQYF. This chain links TRBV6-6 with TRBJ2-7, with 9 bases that match TRBD2. The CDR3 has 15 amino acids. Germline CDR1 is MNHNY and CDR2 is SVGAGI (reference sequence).

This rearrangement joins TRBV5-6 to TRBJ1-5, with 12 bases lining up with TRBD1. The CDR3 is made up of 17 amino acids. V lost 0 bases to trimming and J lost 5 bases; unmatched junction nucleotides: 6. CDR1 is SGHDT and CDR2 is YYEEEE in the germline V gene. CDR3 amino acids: CASSLAGGQGADQPQHF. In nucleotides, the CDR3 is TGTGCCAGCAGCTTGGCGGGGGGACAGGGGGCAGATCAGCCCCAGCATTTT.

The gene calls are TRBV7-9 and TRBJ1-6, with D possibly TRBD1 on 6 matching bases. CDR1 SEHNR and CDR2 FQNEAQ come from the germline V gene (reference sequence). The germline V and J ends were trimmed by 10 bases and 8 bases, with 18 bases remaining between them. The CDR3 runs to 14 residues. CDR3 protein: CATPLGGADSPLHF. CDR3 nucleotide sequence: TGTGCCACCCCCCTGGGGGGGGCGGATTCACCCCTCCACTTT. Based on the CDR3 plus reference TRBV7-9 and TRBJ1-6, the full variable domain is DTGVSQNPRHKITKRGQNVTFRCDPISEHNRLYWYRQTLGQGPEFLTYFQNEAQLEKSRLLSDRFSAERPKGSFSTLEIQRTEQGDSAMYLCATPLGGADSPLHFGNGTRLTVT.

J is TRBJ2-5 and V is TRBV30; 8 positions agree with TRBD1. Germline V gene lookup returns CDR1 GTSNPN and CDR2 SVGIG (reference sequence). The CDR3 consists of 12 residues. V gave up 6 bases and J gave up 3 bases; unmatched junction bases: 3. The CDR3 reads CACTQGEETQYF. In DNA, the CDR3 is TGTGCCTGCACACAGGGGGAAGAGACCCAGTACTTC.

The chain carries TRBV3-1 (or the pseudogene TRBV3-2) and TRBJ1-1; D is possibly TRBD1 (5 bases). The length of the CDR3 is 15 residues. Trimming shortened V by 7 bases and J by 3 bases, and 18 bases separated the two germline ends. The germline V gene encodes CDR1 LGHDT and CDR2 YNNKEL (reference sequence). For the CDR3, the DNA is TGTGCCAGCACCGCGACAGTAAGTTTGGACACTGAAGCTTTCTTT. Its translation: CASTATVSLDTEAFF.

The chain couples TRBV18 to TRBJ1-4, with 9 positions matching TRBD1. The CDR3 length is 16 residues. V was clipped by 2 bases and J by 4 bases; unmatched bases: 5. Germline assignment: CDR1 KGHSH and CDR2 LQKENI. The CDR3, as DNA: TGTGCCAGCTCACCAGGAACAGGGGGCGATAATGAAAAACTGTTTTTT. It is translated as CASSPGTGGDNEKLFF.

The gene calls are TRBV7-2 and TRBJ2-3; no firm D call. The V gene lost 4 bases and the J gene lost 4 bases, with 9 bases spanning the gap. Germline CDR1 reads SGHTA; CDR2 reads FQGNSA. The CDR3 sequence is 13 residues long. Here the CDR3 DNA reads TGTGCCAGCAGCTACGAGAGGTCAGATACGCAGTATTTT. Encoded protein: CASSYERSDTQYF. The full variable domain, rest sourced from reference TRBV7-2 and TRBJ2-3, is GAGVSQSPSNKVTEKGKDVELRCDPISGHTALYWYRQSLGQGLEFLIYFQGNSAPDKSGLPSDRFSAERTGGSVSTLTIQRTQQEDSAVYLCASSYERSDTQYFGPGTRLTVL.

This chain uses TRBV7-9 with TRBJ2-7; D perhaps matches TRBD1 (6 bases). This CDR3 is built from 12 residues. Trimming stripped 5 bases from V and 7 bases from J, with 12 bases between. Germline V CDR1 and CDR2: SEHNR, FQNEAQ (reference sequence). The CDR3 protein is CASSPQGREQYF. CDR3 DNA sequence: TGTGCCAGCAGCCCACAGGGCCGGGAGCAGTACTTC.